One and the same sample provided the 17 T cell receptor beta chains below, sequenced in a study of blood T cell repertoires in COVID-19. TCRdb keeps only in-frame clones here, not all; method: immunoSEQ multiplex PCR. The profile shows a few hundred thousand clones, 75% to 90% of them singletons. Sequenced input: peripheral blood. The receptors come from a woman in her 70s with COVID-19, enrolled during active disease.

This chain connects TRBV7-9 to TRBJ1-2; 7 bases line up with TRBD1. V lost 2 bases and J lost 7; bases outside the gene matches: 4. The CDR3 covers 13 residues. CDR1 and CDR2 from the germline V gene are SEHNR and FQNEAQ (reference sequence). The CDR3 region has the DNA TGTGCCAGCAGCTTAAAGACAGGGACTGGCTACACCTTC. It encodes CASSLKTGTGYTF.

This rearrangement joins TRBV11-3 to TRBJ2-2, with 7 bases fitting TRBD1. The CDR3 contains 16 residues. Germline CDR1 SGHNT, CDR2 YENEEA. V shed 5 bases, J shed 0 bases, and the junction held 6 bases outside the gene matches. CDR3 sequence reads: CASSPETGSNTGELFF. In DNA, the CDR3 is TGTGCCAGCAGCCCCGAGACAGGGTCGAACACCGGGGAGCTGTTTTTT.

The rearrangement uses TRBV7-2 and TRBJ2-3; possible D gene TRBD1, 6 bases. The CDR3 consists of 14 residues. Per the germline V gene, CDR1 is SGHTA and CDR2 is FQGNSA. V dropped 3 bases and J dropped 4 bases, with 11 bases sitting between them. CDR3 sequence reads: CASSFSGGADTQYF. In nucleotides, the CDR3 is TGTGCCAGCAGCTTTAGTGGGGGCGCAGATACGCAGTATTTT.

In this sample, this clone turned up once. The chain has TRBV9 and TRBJ2-2; TRBD1 might be the D (5 bases). Trimming took 0 bases from V and 1 from J, leaving 10 bases between them. From germline, CDR1 is SGDLS and CDR2 YYNGEE. This CDR3 contains 16 residues. CDR3 sequence: CASSVAGQGNTGELFF. As DNA, the CDR3 is TGTGCCAGCAGCGTAGCTGGGCAGGGGAACACCGGGGAGCTGTTTTTT.

The rearrangement joins TRBV27 to TRBJ2-7; tentative D call: TRBD2 (6 bases). Trimming took off 5 bases at V and 7 bases at J, with 21 bases between the two ends. Germline V lookup: CDR1 MNHEY, CDR2 SMNVEV (reference sequence). The CDR3 covers 15 residues. The CDR3 DNA is TGTGCCAGCAGTCCGACGGGACTGCCGTCGGGGGAGCAGTACTTC. It translates to CASSPTGLPSGEQYF.

This clone was recorded once. The chain employs TRBV18 and TRBJ2-1; perhaps TRBD2 as D (6 bases). Germline V gene sequence: CDR1 KGHSH, CDR2 LQKENI. The V end was cut by 0 bases, the J end by 4 bases, with 10 bases between. This CDR3 is built from 15 residues. The CDR3, as DNA: TGTGCCAGCTCACCACCGGCTAGCGAGTACAATGAGCAGTTCTTC. It codes for CASSPPASEYNEQFF. Filled out from reference TRBV18 and TRBJ2-1, the complete variable domain reads NAGVMQNPRHLVRRRGQEARLRCSPMKGHSHVYWYRQLPEEGLKFMVYLQKENIIDESGMPKERFSAEFPKEGPSILRIQQVVRGDSAAYFCASSPPASEYNEQFFGPGTRLTVL.

The V gene is TRBV12-3 or TRBV12-4, the J gene TRBJ1-2, with a tentative D call TRBD1 (6 bases). V was pared by 7 bases and J by 6 bases, with 12 bases between. The CDR3 runs to 12 residues. DNA for the CDR3: TGTGCCAGCACAAATACAGGGAATGGCTACACCTTC. Translated: CASTNTGNGYTF.

V and J are TRBV6-6 and TRBJ2-5; weak D call: TRBD2 (6 bases). Trimming left V 2 bases short and J 5 bases short, with 15 bases between. The CDR3 is 15 amino acids. CDR1 is MNHNY and CDR2 is SVGAGI in the germline V gene (reference sequence). The CDR3 loop reads CASSYRARRVETQYF. For the CDR3, the DNA is TGTGCCAGCAGTTACCGCGCAAGGAGGGTCGAGACCCAGTACTTC.

The V and J genes are TRBV30 and TRBJ1-5, with D unclear. Trimming took off 4 bases at V and 4 bases at J, with 11 bases between the two ends. Germline V lookup: CDR1 GTSNPN, CDR2 SVGIG (reference sequence). This CDR3 comprises 13 residues. CDR3 coding DNA: TGTGCCTGGAATCAGAATTTGAATCAGCCCCAGCATTTT. Translated, it gives CAWNQNLNQPQHF.

The rearrangement uses TRBV30 and TRBJ2-1, with TRBD2 identical over 7 bases. Germline lookup yields CDR1 GTSNPN and CDR2 SVGIG (reference sequence). V lost 2 bases and J lost 1; bases outside the gene matches: 8. The CDR3 has 16 amino acids. The CDR3 DNA sequence: TGTGCCTGGAGTAGCCTACTAGCGCGATCCTACAATGAGCAGTTCTTC. Its translation: CAWSSLLARSYNEQFF.

This chain joins TRBV15 and TRBJ1-2, with D perhaps TRBD1 (5 bases). The CDR3 loop spans 13 amino acids. Germline values: CDR1 LNHNV, CDR2 YYDKDF (reference sequence). Trimming stripped 1 base from V and 10 bases from J, with 13 bases between. CDR3 residues: CATSRGQGMVYTF. DNA of the CDR3: TGTGCCACCAGCAGAGGCCAGGGAATGGTCTACACCTTC.

The J gene is TRBJ2-3, the V gene TRBV3-1 (or the pseudogene TRBV3-2), with 12 bases matching TRBD2. The CDR3 runs 17 residues. The trim removed 4 bases at V and 2 bases at J, leaving 7 bases unmatched. Germline-derived CDR1 and CDR2 are LGHDT and YNNKEL (reference sequence). CDR3 amino acids: CASSRSTSGRFTDTQYF. The CDR3 DNA sequence: TGTGCCAGCAGCCGCTCAACTAGCGGGAGGTTCACAGATACGCAGTATTTT.

The chain uses TRBV7-2 and TRBJ1-1; D unresolved. Germline CDR1 SGHTA, CDR2 FQGNSA. There are 15 residues in the CDR3. Trimming shortened V by 0 bases and J by 6 bases, and 14 bases separated the two germline ends. The CDR3 spells CASSLASGFLPEAFF. In DNA form, the CDR3 reads TGTGCCAGCAGCTTAGCCTCAGGATTTTTGCCTGAAGCTTTCTTT.

The chain couples TRBV19 to TRBJ2-3; TRBD2 aligns across 13 bases. Germline V CDR1 and CDR2: LNHDA, SQIVND (reference sequence). This CDR3 has 16 amino acids. J lost 1 base, V lost 7 bases, and 5 bases had no gene match. The CDR3 DNA sequence: TGTGCCAGTACCGGACTAGCGGGAGAGGGCACAGATACGCAGTATTTT. Residues: CASTGLAGEGTDTQYF.

V gene TRBV7-2 combines with J gene TRBJ2-7; D is unclear. The CDR3 is made up of 15 amino acids. CDR1 is SGHTA and CDR2 is FQGNSA in the germline V gene. Trimming removed 1 base from V and 2 bases from J, with 12 bases in between. The CDR3 region has the DNA TGTGCCAGCAGCTTAGTGGGCACAGATACCTACGAGCAGTACTTC. Residues: CASSLVGTDTYEQYF.

The chain is built from TRBV27 and TRBJ1-1; D gene unclear. CDR3 length equals 14 residues. The germline V gene has CDR1 MNHEY and CDR2 SMNVEV (reference sequence). Deletions cut 0 bases from V and 1 base from J, with 6 bases between. CDR3 in amino acids: CASSLSQKNTEAFF. The CDR3 DNA follows: TGTGCCAGCAGTTTATCACAGAAGAACACTGAAGCTTTCTTT.

V gene TRBV5-1 combines with J gene TRBJ2-3; possibly TRBD2 for D (6 bases). With 6 bases removed from V and 1 base from J, the gap between germline ends came to 9 bases. This CDR3 is 13 amino acids long. The V gene's germline CDR1 is SGHRS and CDR2 YFSETQ. CDR3: CASNQRGTDTQYF. DNA of the CDR3: TGCGCCAGCAACCAGCGGGGCACAGATACGCAGTATTTT.